The rows below give T cell receptor beta chains drawn from one sample of a study of beta chain features in type 1 diabetes. TCRdb's table, derived via immunoSEQ multiplex PCR, lists solely in-frame clones and lacks some. This table has about 930,000 clones, 15% to 20% appearing once. Source material: naive CD4+ T cells from blood. Source of these receptors: a woman younger than 30 in good health. CDR3s include the opening cysteine and the closing phenylalanine or tryptophan. A D gene is named only where the DNA matches it firmly. Rows give clone size only sometimes, using once, few, many, or a class for an expanded clone.

abundance: few
v_gene: TRBV9
d_gene: TRBD2
j_gene: TRBJ2-1
CDR3aa: CASSVGLSGAYNEQFF
CDR3nt: TGTGCCAGCAGCGTAGGTCTTAGCGGGGCGTACAATGAGCAGTTCTTC

abundance: NA
v_gene: TRBV28
d_gene: TRBD2
j_gene: TRBJ2-7
CDR3aa: CASQAGGSSYEQYF
CDR3nt: TGTGCCAGCCAGGCGGGGGGCAGCTCCTACGAGCAGTACTTC

abundance: few
v_gene: TRBV5-1
d_gene: NA
j_gene: TRBJ2-2
CDR3aa: CASRTENTGELFF
CDR3nt: TGCGCCAGCCGGACAGAGAACACCGGGGAGCTGTTTTTT

abundance: few
v_gene: TRBV14
d_gene: NA
j_gene: TRBJ2-1
CDR3aa: CASSQESRGGEQFF
CDR3nt: TGTGCCAGCAGCCAAGAATCTCGCGGTGGGGAGCAGTTCTTC

abundance: few
v_gene: TRBV20-1
d_gene: NA
j_gene: TRBJ2-1
CDR3aa: CSARDSREQFF
CDR3nt: TGCAGTGCTAGAGATTCTCGTGAGCAGTTCTTC

abundance: NA
v_gene: TRBV2
d_gene: NA
j_gene: TRBJ1-5
CDR3aa: CASSSQGRQPQHF
CDR3nt: TGTGCCAGCAGTAGCCAGGGGAGGCAGCCCCAGCATTTT

abundance: once
v_gene: TRBV11-2
d_gene: NA
j_gene: TRBJ1-2
CDR3aa: CASSLVGKWGVEDYGYTF
CDR3nt: TGTGCCAGCAGCTTAGTTGGAAAATGGGGGGTCGAAGACTATGGCTACACCTTC

abundance: few
v_gene: TRBV6-5
d_gene: NA
j_gene: TRBJ1-2
CDR3aa: CASSPSGYTGYTF
CDR3nt: TGTGCCAGCAGTCCCTCGGGATACACTGGCTACACCTTC

abundance: few
v_gene: TRBV7-2
d_gene: NA
j_gene: TRBJ2-3
CDR3aa: CASSPHGGLGTDTQYF
CDR3nt: TGTGCCAGCAGCCCCCATGGGGGCCTCGGCACAGATACGCAGTATTTT

abundance: NA
v_gene: TRBV15
d_gene: TRBD2
j_gene: TRBJ2-1
CDR3aa: CATSRDYGEGVREQFF
CDR3nt: TGTGCCACCAGCAGAGATTACGGGGAGGGAGTACGGGAGCAGTTCTTC

abundance: few
v_gene: TRBV9
d_gene: NA
j_gene: TRBJ2-3
CDR3aa: CASNRGRFTTDTQYF
CDR3nt: TGTGCCAGCAACCGGGGGCGCTTCACCACAGATACGCAGTATTTT

abundance: few
v_gene: TRBV25-1
d_gene: NA
j_gene: TRBJ2-7
CDR3aa: CASSPKWGRSEQYF
CDR3nt: TGTGCCAGCAGTCCCAAATGGGGTAGGTCCGAGCAGTACTTC

abundance: NA
v_gene: TRBV7-9
d_gene: TRBD2
j_gene: TRBJ2-5
CDR3aa: CASSEGLAGWGDETQYF
CDR3nt: TGTGCCAGCTCGGAGGGACTAGCGGGGTGGGGCGATGAGACCCAGTACTTC

abundance: few
v_gene: TRBV2
d_gene: NA
j_gene: TRBJ2-3
CDR3aa: CATSQLLWADTQYF
CDR3nt: TGTGCCACTAGCCAGCTTCTTTGGGCAGATACGCAGTATTTT

abundance: once
v_gene: TRBV6-5
d_gene: NA
j_gene: TRBJ1-3
CDR3aa: CASTNLGFPVHTIYF
CDR3nt: TGTGCCAGCACCAATCTGGGTTTTCCGGTTCACACCATATATTTT

abundance: few
v_gene: TRBV13
d_gene: NA
j_gene: TRBJ2-1
CDR3aa: CASSLSGGLIAGGRYNEQFF
CDR3nt: TGTGCCAGCAGCCTCTCAGGGGGCCTTATTGCGGGAGGCCGCTACAATGAGCAGTTCTTC